These 9 T cell receptor beta chains originate from one sample sequenced in a study. Using immunoSEQ multiplex PCR, the repertoire was profiled, and TCRdb retains in-frame clones only, with some absent. The sample lists 68,000 or so clones; about 93% were seen once. What was sequenced was PBMCs. The receptors shown here come from a man aged 40-49 years with rheumatoid arthritis.

The genes are TRBV3-1 (or the pseudogene TRBV3-2) and TRBJ2-7; weak D call: TRBD1 (5 bases). This CDR3 spans 13 amino acids. Germline V lookup: CDR1 LGHDT, CDR2 YNNKEL (reference sequence). V was shortened by 4 bases and J by 3 bases, with 10 bases between the two germline ends. CDR3 protein: CASSRTLYYEQYF. The CDR3 coding sequence is TGTGCCAGCAGCCGGACACTTTACTACGAGCAGTACTTC.

The genes are TRBV7-2 and TRBJ2-7, with TRBD2 matching 10 bases. Germline assignment: CDR1 SGHTA and CDR2 FQGNSA. With 3 bases clipped from V and 2 bases from J, the junction kept 10 bases outside the gene matches. This CDR3 has 17 residues. The CDR3: CASSFLSGTSVAYEQYF. CDR3 nucleotide sequence: TGTGCCAGCAGCTTCCTCTCCGGGACTAGCGTGGCCTACGAGCAGTACTTC.

The V gene is TRBV30, the J gene TRBJ2-5, with a weak D call TRBD2 (7 bases). This CDR3 has 14 amino acids. Trimming took 1 base from V and 5 from J, leaving 14 bases between them. Per germline, CDR1 GTSNPN and CDR2 SVGIG (reference sequence). The CDR3 loop reads CAWSGGGARETQYF. CDR3 nucleotide sequence: TGTGCCTGGAGTGGCGGGGGCGCCCGGGAGACCCAGTACTTC.

V usage is TRBV4-2 and J usage is TRBJ1-5; a possible D gene is TRBD1 (5 bases). The V gene's germline CDR1 is LGHNA and CDR2 YNFKEQ. V lost 0 bases and J 4 bases, leaving 10 bases between the germline ends. The length of the CDR3 is 15 residues. CDR3 amino acids: CASSQDRRGNQPQHF. The CDR3 bases are TGTGCCAGCAGCCAAGATCGTCGGGGGAATCAGCCCCAGCATTTT.

The chain recombines TRBV13 with TRBJ1-1; 7 bases fit TRBD1. Germline V gives CDR1 PRHDT, CDR2 FYEKMQ (reference sequence). V dropped 4 bases and J dropped 0; count of bases not matched to a gene: 5. CDR3 length: 15 residues. The CDR3 protein is CASSYRRGLNTEAFF. CDR3 DNA sequence: TGTGCCAGCAGCTATCGAAGGGGGCTGAACACTGAAGCTTTCTTT.

This clone was seen just once. The V call is TRBV4-1, the J call TRBJ1-4, with D perhaps TRBD1 (5 bases). Germline values: CDR1 MGHRA, CDR2 YSYEKL. The CDR3 is made up of 16 amino acids. V lost 4 bases and J 0 bases, leaving 12 bases between the germline ends. The CDR3 DNA reads TGCGCCAGCAGCCGGAAACAGGTACCAACTAATGAAAAACTGTTTTTT. As protein: CASSRKQVPTNEKLFF.

J is TRBJ2-5 and V is TRBV4-3; D possibly corresponds to TRBD1 (7 bases). The CDR3 totals 16 residues. With 0 bases removed from V and 4 bases from J, the gap between germline ends came to 15 bases. Germline V gives CDR1 LGHNA, CDR2 YSLEER. For the CDR3, the DNA is TGCGCCAGCAGCCAAGATAGGGCCCAGGGGGGAGAGACCCAGTACTTC. Its protein product is CASSQDRAQGGETQYF.

The chain is built from TRBV24-1 and TRBJ2-1; 15 positions match TRBD2. There are 19 residues in the CDR3. Germline values: CDR1 KGHDR, CDR2 SFDVKD. After removal of 4 bases from V and 2 bases from J, the junction contained 8 bases not matched to a gene. CDR3 bases: TGTGCCACCAGTGACCGTCCCGGGACTAGCGGGAGGCCCTACAATGAGCAGTTCTTC. It is translated as CATSDRPGTSGRPYNEQFF.

The chain uses TRBV18 and TRBJ2-5; 11 bases map to TRBD2. Germline V lookup: CDR1 KGHSH, CDR2 LQKENI. V lost 3 bases to trimming and J lost 1 base; unmatched junction nucleotides: 4. The CDR3 extends over 16 amino acids. DNA of the CDR3: TGTGCCAGCTCACCCACTAGCGGGAGTTCCCAAGAGACCCAGTACTTC. Amino acid sequence: CASSPTSGSSQETQYF.